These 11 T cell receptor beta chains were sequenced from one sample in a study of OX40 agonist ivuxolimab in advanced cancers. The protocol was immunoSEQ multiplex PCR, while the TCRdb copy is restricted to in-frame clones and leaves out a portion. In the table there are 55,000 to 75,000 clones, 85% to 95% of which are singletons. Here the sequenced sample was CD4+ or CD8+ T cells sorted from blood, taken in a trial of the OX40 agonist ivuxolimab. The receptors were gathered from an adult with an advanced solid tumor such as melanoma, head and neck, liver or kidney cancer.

DNA for the CDR3: TGTGCCAGCAGCTTTTTTGCAGGGGACTACGAGCAGTACTTC. Protein: CASSFFAGDYEQYF. V and J are TRBV7-6 and TRBJ2-7, with D tentatively TRBD1 (6 bases). CDR3 size: 14 residues. The V gene lost 3 bases and the J gene lost 3 bases, with 12 bases spanning the gap. Germline-derived CDR1 and CDR2 are SGHVS and FNYEAQ.

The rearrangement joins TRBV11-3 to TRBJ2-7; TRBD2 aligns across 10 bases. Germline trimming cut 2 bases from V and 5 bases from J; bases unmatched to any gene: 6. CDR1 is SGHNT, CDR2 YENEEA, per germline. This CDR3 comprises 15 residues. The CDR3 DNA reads TGTGCCAGCAGCTTAAGCGGGAGGGCCGTTGACGAGCAGTACTTC. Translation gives CASSLSGRAVDEQYF.

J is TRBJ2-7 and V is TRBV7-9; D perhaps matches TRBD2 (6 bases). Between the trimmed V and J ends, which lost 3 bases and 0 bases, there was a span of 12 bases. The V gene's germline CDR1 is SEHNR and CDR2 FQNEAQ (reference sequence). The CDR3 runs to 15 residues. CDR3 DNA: TGTGCCAGCAGCTTCGGGGACTGGAGCTCCTACGAGCAGTACTTC. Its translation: CASSFGDWSSYEQYF.

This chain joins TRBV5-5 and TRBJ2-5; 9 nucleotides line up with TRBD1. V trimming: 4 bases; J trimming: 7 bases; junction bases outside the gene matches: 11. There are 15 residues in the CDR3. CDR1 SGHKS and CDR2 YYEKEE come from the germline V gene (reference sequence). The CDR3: CASSQSGTGSGTQYF. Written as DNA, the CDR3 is TGTGCCAGCAGCCAATCCGGGACAGGGTCTGGGACCCAGTACTTC.

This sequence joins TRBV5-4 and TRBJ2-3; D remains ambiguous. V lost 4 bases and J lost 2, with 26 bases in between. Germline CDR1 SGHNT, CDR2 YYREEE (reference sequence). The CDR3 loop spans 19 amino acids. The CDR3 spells CASSPRSQTWWGHTDTQYF. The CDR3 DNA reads TGTGCCAGCAGCCCCCGGTCGCAGACTTGGTGGGGTCACACAGATACGCAGTATTTT.

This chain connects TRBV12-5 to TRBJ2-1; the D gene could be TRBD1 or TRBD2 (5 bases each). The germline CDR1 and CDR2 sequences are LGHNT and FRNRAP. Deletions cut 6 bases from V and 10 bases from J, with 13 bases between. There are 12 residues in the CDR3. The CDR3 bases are TGTGCTAGTGGCCCGGGACGACTGGAGCAGTTCTTC. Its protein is CASGPGRLEQFF.

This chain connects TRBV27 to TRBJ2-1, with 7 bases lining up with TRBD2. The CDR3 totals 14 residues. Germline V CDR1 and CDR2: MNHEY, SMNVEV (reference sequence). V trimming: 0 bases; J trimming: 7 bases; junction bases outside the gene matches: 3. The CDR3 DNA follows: TGTGCCAGCAGTTTATCCGCCGGGGGGAATGAGCAGTTCTTC. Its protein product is CASSLSAGGNEQFF.

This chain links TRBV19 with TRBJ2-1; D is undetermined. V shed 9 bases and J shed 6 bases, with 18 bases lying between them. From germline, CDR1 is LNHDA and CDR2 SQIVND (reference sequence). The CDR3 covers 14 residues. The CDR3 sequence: CASSSTGGFNEQFF. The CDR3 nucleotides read TGTGCCAGCAGCTCGACGGGCGGATTCAATGAGCAGTTCTTC.

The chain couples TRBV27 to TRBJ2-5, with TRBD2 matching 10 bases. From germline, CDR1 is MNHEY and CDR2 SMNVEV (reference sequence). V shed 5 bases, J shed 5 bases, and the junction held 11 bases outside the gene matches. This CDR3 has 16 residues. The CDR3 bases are TGTGCCAGCAGTCTCTCCTCTAGCGGGAGTGCGGAGACCCAGTACTTC. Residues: CASSLSSSGSAETQYF.

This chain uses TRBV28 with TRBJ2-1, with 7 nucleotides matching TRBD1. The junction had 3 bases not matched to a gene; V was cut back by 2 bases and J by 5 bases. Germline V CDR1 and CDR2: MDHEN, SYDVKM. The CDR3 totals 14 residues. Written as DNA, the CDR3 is TGTGCCAGCAGTTTACCGGGGACAGACAATGAGCAGTTCTTC. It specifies CASSLPGTDNEQFF.

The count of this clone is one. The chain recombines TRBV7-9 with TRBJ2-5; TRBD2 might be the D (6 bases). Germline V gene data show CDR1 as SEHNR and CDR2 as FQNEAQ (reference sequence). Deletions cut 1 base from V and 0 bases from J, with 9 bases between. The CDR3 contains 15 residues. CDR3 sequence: CASSLGGTYQETQYF. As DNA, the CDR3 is TGTGCCAGCAGCTTAGGCGGGACTTACCAAGAGACCCAGTACTTC.